This TCR beta chain was obtained from a study of cytomegalovirus exposure and HLA in healthy donors. Study background: Across a few hundred genotyped donors, 65% to 90% landed in the Caucasian-associated ancestry cluster.

As for this clone: The antigen remains unidentified.

A multiplex PCR was run with 60 Vbeta primers and 13 Jbeta primers. The protocol was immunoSEQ multiplex PCR, while the TCRdb copy is restricted to in-frame clones and leaves out a portion. The data show 120,000 to 150,000 clones, with 66% seen just once and 5.5% to 7% held by the top ten. Study-wide results and caveats: Certain sequence variants were highly shared and formed a cluster, and this cluster was likely a sequencing artifact. The sole available immune exposure information was CMV serostatus. When a later analysis was performed, an Asian-associated ancestry cluster reportedly had fewer N-insertions than the approximately 690-donor mean.

The receptor comes from a woman aged 60-75 years in good health and CMV-seronegative. The sample taken for sequencing was PBMCs.

The CDR3 DNA sequence: TGTGCCAGCAGCAGCGGGAGGTGGACAGATACGCAGTATTTT. It specifies CASSSGRWTDTQYF. The chain combines TRBV5-6 with TRBJ2-3; 9 bases fit TRBD2. V lost 4 bases and J lost 3; bases outside the gene matches: 3. The CDR3 has 14 amino acids. CDR1 SGHDT and CDR2 YYEEEE come from the germline V gene.